The 8 T cell receptor beta chains below all came from one sample that was sequenced in a study of beta chain features in type 1 diabetes. Reverse transcription of all isolated RNA meant that expressed TCRB transcripts were sequenced. Produced via immunoSEQ multiplex PCR; TCRdb's table is partial and in-frame only. Of fewer than 350,000 clones listed, around 7.8% are singletons. Input material: central memory CD4+ T cells from blood. All receptors derive from a woman aged 18-35 years in good health.

The chain employs TRBV9 and TRBJ1-1; unclear D gene. Trimming shortened V by 0 bases and J by 7 bases, and 7 bases separated the two germline ends. Germline V gene data show CDR1 as SGDLS and CDR2 as YYNGEE. The CDR3 has 12 amino acids. The CDR3 DNA is TGTGCCAGCAGCGTAGAACACGGTGAAGCTTTCTTT. It specifies CASSVEHGEAFF.

This clone has only a few counts. In DNA, the CDR3 is TGTGCCACCAGCAACGAAGGGACCCAGTACTTC. It codes for CATSNEGTQYF. The chain couples TRBV15 to TRBJ2-5; no definite D call. V lost 4 bases and J lost 7, with 7 bases in between. The CDR3 totals 11 residues. Germline V gene lookup returns CDR1 LNHNV and CDR2 YYDKDF (reference sequence).

The sample holds a few counts of this clone. The chain is built from TRBV4-3 and TRBJ2-5; D is ambiguous. V gave up 1 base and J gave up 1 base, with 10 bases separating them. The V gene's germline CDR1 is LGHNA and CDR2 YSLEER. This CDR3 has 15 residues. CDR3 residues: CASSQVVTPQETQYF. The CDR3, as DNA: TGCGCCAGCAGCCAAGTCGTGACCCCCCAAGAGACCCAGTACTTC.

The table lists this clone with a few counts. This chain connects TRBV9 to TRBJ2-1; 10 nucleotides align to TRBD1. Germline-derived CDR1 and CDR2 are SGDLS and YYNGEE. This CDR3 contains 17 residues. The V segment lost 0 bases and the J segment 6 bases; nucleotides outside the gene matches: 9. The CDR3 protein is CASSVGPGQGSPNEQFF. The CDR3 bases are TGTGCCAGCAGCGTAGGGCCGGGACAGGGGTCGCCCAATGAGCAGTTCTTC. The full variable domain, its missing parts supplied by reference TRBV9 and TRBJ2-1, is DSGVTQTPKHLITATGQRVTLRCSPRSGDLSVYWYQQSLDQGLQFLIQYYNGEERAKGNILERFSAQQFPDLHSELNLSSLELGDSALYFCASSVGPGQGSPNEQFFGPGTRLTVL.

This clone was counted between two and nine times. The V gene is TRBV4-3, the J gene TRBJ1-4, with D possibly being TRBD1 (5 bases). CDR3 length equals 15 residues. Germline CDR1 is LGHNA and CDR2 is YSLEER. V lost 3 bases and J lost 8, with 16 bases in between. This chain's CDR3 is CASSQARGGYEKLFF. CDR3 coding DNA: TGCGCCAGCAGCCAGGCCCGGGGGGGTTACGAAAAACTGTTTTTT.

This chain connects TRBV9 to TRBJ1-3; no firm D call. With 0 bases removed from V and 4 bases from J, the gap between germline ends came to 2 bases. The CDR3 loop spans 12 amino acids. Germline CDR1 reads SGDLS; CDR2 reads YYNGEE. CDR3 in amino acids: CASSVAGNTIYF. CDR3 nucleotide sequence: TGTGCCAGCAGCGTAGCCGGAAACACCATATATTTT. Using reference TRBV9 and TRBJ1-3 for the parts outside the CDR3, the full variable domain is DSGVTQTPKHLITATGQRVTLRCSPRSGDLSVYWYQQSLDQGLQFLIQYYNGEERAKGNILERFSAQQFPDLHSELNLSSLELGDSALYFCASSVAGNTIYFGEGSWLTVV.

This clone occurred many times. The chain has TRBV15 and TRBJ1-6; D call uncertain. CDR3 length: 15 residues. Germline CDR1 reads LNHNV; CDR2 reads YYDKDF (reference sequence). V lost 0 bases, J lost 10 bases, and 13 bases lay in between. The CDR3 here is CATSRDGSWGSPLHF. The CDR3 nucleotides are TGTGCCACCAGCAGAGATGGTTCTTGGGGATCACCCCTCCACTTT.

The chain recombines TRBV4-2 with TRBJ1-2; D call uncertain. Germline CDR1 LGHNA, CDR2 YNFKEQ. This CDR3 spans 16 amino acids. V was shortened by 1 base and J by 1 base, with 13 bases between the two germline ends. The CDR3 here is CASSQGHDTFNYGYTF. In DNA, the CDR3 is TGTGCCAGCAGCCAAGGGCACGACACGTTTAACTATGGCTACACCTTC.